The rows below give T cell receptor beta chains drawn from one sample of a study of T cells in Graves' hyperthyroidism and ophthalmopathy. TCRdb called the multiplex PCR reads again in MiXCR, with one record for every CDR3 protein. The sample carries a few hundred thousand distinct CDR3 sequences, around a sixth recorded once. Sequences were obtained from blood. These receptor sequences come from a woman aged 18-29 years with Graves' hyperthyroidism. The CDR3 runs from the conserved cysteine through the conserved F or W. A D gene is named only where the DNA matches it firmly. Where a row states a size, it is once, few, many or the class of an expanded clone; other rows omit it.

>.|TRBJ1-2|few|TRBV29-1|13
CSVEERQHYGYTF
TGCAGCGTTGAAGAACGGCAGCACTATGGCTACACCTTC
>TRBD2|TRBJ2-3|many|TRBV24-1|18
CATSDSTRLAGPTDTQYF
TGTGCCACCAGTGATTCTACGAGACTAGCGGGGCCCACAGATACGCAGTATTTT
>TRBD2|TRBJ2-7|many|TRBV28|15
CASSTGTSGIYEQYF
TGTGCCAGCAGCACCGGGACTAGCGGGATCTACGAGCAGTACTTC
>TRBD1|TRBJ1-5|.|TRBV7-8|17
CASSEGQGIVGNQPQHF
TGTGCCAGCAGCGAAGGACAGGGGATCGTTGGCAATCAGCCCCAGCATTTT
>.|TRBJ2-2|many|TRBV7-9|15
CASSLAVSATGELFF
TGTGCCAGCAGCTTAGCGGTGTCAGCCACCGGGGAGCTGTTTTTT
>TRBD2|TRBJ2-2|.|TRBV4-1|18
CASSKFIFAGGLTGELFF
TGCGCCAGCAGCAAATTCATTTTCGCGGGAGGGCTGACCGGGGAGCTGTTTTTT
>.|TRBJ1-2|few|TRBV7-2|13
CASSYRQDYGYTF
TGTGCCAGCAGCTACCGACAGGACTATGGCTACACCTTC
>.|TRBJ2-5|many|TRBV11-2|15
CASSLDRGREETQYF
TGTGCCAGCAGCTTAGATCGAGGGCGGGAAGAGACCCAGTACTTC
>.|TRBJ2-2|few|TRBV2|15
CAAGISSAGGGELFF
TGTGCCGCAGGGATTAGTTCGGCGGGCGGCGGGGAGCTGTTTTTT
>.|TRBJ1-1|.|TRBV18|16
CASSPFARNGDTEAFF
TGTGCCAGCTCACCGTTCGCTCGAAATGGGGACACTGAAGCTTTCTTT
>TRBD2|TRBJ2-3|.|TRBV28|15
CASKKGTSVPDTQYF
TGTGCCAGCAAAAAAGGGACTAGCGTACCAGATACGCAGTATTTT
>.|TRBJ1-1|few|TRBV6-1|14
CASSRLVGDAEAFF
TGTGCCAGCAGTAGACTGGTAGGGGACGCTGAAGCTTTCTTT
>.|TRBJ2-7|many|TRBV5-1|18
CASSLVTIWRTRSYEQYF
TGCGCCAGCAGCTTAGTGACTATTTGGCGGACAAGGTCCTACGAGCAGTACTTC
>.|TRBJ1-6|.|TRBV4-1|18
CASSQVRRSSSYNSPLHF
TGTGCCAGCAGCCAAGTAAGACGCTCGAGCTCCTATAATTCACCCCTCCACTTT
>.|TRBJ2-7|.|TRBV29-1|13
CSVEAGDLREQYF
TGCAGCGTTGAAGCCGGAGATCTTCGCGAGCAGTACTTC
>.|TRBJ2-2|few|TRBV3-1|13
CASSPVHTGELFF
TGTGCCAGCAGCCCCGTCCACACCGGGGAGCTGTTTTTT
>.|TRBJ2-5|.|TRBV5-1|12
CASSFAEETQYF
TGCGCCAGCAGCTTCGCAGAAGAGACCCAGTACTTC
>TRBD2|TRBJ2-2|.|TRBV7-3|15
CASRSLAGDTGELFF
TGTGCCAGCAGGTCACTAGCGGGAGACACCGGGGAGCTGTTTTTT
>.|TRBJ1-1|many|TRBV7-2|14
CASSRPGIGAEAFF
TGTGCCAGCAGCAGACCAGGGATTGGGGCTGAAGCTTTCTTT
>.|TRBJ2-1|many|TRBV12-3/TRBV12-4|16
CASSLMGLGPGNEQFF
TGTGCCAGCAGTTTGATGGGGCTAGGGCCTGGCAATGAGCAGTTCTTC
>.|TRBJ1-5|many|TRBV12-3/TRBV12-4|17
CANSLATTDFSNQPQHF
TGTGCCAACAGTTTAGCTACGACTGATTTTAGCAATCAGCCCCAGCATTTT
>TRBD1|TRBJ2-7|many|TRBV28|16
CASSQTGAAGLYEQYF
TGTGCCAGCAGCCAAACAGGGGCCGCCGGCCTTTACGAGCAGTACTTC